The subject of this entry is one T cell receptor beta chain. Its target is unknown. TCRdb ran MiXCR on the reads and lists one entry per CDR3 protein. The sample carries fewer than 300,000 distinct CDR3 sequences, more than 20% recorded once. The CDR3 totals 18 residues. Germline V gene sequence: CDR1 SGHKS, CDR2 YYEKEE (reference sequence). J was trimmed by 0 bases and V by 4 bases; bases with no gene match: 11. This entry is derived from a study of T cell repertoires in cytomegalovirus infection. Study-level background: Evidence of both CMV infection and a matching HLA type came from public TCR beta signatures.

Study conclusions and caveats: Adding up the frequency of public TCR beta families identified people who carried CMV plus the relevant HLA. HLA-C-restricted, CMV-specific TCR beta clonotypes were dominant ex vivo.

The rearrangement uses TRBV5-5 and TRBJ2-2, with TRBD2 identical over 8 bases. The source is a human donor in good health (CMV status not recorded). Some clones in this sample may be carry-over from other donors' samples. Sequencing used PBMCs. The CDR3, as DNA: TGTGCCAGCAGCCTCAAACCGGGGGGGGGGGCGAACACCGGGGAGCTGTTTTTT. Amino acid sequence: CASSLKPGGGANTGELFF.